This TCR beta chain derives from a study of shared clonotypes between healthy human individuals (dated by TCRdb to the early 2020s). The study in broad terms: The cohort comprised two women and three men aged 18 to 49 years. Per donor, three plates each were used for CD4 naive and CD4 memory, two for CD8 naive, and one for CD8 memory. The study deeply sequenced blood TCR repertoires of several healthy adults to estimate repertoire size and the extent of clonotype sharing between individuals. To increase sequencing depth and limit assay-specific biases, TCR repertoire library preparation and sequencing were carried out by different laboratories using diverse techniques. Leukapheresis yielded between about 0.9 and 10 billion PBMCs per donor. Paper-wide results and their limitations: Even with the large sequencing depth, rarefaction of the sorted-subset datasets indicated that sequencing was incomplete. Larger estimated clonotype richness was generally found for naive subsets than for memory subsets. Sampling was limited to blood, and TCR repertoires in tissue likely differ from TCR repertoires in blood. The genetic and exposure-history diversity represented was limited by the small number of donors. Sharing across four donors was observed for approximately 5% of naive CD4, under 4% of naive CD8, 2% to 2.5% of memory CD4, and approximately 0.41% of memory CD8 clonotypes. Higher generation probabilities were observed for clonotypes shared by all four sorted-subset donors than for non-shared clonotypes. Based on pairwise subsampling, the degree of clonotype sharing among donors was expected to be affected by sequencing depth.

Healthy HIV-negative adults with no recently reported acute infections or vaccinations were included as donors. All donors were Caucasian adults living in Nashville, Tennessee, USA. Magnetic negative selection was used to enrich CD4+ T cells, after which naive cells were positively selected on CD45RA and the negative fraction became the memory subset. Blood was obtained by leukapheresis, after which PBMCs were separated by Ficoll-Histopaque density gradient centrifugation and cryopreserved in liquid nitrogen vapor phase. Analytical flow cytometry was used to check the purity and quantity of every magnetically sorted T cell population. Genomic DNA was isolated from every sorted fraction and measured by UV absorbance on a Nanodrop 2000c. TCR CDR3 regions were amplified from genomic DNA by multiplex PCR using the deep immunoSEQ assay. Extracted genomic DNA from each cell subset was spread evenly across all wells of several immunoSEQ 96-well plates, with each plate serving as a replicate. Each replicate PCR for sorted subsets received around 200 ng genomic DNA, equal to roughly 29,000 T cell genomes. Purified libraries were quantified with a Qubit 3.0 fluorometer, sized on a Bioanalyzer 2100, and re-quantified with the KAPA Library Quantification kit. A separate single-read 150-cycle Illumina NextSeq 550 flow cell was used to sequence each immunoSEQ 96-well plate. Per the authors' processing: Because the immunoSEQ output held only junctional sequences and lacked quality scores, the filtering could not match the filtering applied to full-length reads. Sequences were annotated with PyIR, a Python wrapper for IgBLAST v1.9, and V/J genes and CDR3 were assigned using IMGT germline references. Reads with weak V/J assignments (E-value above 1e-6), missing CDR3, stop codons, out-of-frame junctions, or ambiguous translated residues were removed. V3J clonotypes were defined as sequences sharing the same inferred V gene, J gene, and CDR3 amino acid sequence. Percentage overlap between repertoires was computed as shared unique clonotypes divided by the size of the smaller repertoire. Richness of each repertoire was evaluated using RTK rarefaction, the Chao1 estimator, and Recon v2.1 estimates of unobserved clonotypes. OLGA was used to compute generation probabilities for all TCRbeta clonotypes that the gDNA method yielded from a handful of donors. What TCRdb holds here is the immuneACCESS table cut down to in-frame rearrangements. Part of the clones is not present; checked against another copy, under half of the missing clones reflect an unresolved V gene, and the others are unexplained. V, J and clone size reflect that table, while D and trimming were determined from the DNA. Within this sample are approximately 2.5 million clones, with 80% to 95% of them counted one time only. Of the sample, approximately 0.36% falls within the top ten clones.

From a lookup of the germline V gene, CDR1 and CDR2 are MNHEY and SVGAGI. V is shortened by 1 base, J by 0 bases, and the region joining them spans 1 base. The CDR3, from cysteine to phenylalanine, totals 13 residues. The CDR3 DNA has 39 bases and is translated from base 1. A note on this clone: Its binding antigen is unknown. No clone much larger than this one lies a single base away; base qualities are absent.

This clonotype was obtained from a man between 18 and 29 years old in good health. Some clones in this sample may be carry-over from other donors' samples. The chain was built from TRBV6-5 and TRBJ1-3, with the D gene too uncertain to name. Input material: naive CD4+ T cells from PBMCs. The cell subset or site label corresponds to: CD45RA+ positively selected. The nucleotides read TGTGCCAGCAGTTACTTCTCTGGAAACACCATATATTTT. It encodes CASSYFSGNTIYF.